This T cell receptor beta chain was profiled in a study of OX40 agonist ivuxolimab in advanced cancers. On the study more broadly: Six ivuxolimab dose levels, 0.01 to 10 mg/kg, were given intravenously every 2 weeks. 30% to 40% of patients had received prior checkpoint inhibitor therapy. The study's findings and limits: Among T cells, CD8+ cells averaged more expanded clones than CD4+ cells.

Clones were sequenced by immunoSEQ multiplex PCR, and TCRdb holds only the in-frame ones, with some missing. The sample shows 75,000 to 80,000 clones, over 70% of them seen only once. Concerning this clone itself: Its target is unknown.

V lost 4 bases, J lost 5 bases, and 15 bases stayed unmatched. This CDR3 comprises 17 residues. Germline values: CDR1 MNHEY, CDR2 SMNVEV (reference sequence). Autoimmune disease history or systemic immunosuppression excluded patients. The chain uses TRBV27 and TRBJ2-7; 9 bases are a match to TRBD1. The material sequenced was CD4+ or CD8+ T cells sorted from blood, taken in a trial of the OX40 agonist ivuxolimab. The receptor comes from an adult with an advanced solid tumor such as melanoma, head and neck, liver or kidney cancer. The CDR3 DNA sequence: TGTGCCAGCAGTTCCCCCACAGGGGGCGAGTTCTACCACGAGCAGTACTTC. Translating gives CASSSPTGGEFYHEQYF.